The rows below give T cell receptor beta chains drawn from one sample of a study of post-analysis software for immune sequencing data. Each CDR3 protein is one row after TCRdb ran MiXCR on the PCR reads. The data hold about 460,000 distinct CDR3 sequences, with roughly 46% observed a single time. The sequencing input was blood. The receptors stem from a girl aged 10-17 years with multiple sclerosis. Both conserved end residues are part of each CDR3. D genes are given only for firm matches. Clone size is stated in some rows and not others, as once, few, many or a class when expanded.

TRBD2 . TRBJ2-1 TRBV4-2 CASSQLSLAGGDNEQFF TGTGCCAGCAGCCAACTAAGTCTAGCGGGAGGGGACAATGAGCAGTTCTTC
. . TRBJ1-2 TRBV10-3 CAIRRGENYGYTF TGTGCCATCAGGCGCGGGGAAAACTATGGCTACACCTTC
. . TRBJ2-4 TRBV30 CAWGRGKAKNIQYF TGTGCCTGGGGCCGGGGGAAAGCCAAAAACATTCAGTACTTC
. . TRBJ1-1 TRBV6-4 CASSETDSNTEAFF TGTGCCAGCAGTGAGACAGACTCGAACACTGAAGCTTTCTTT
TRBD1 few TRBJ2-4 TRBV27 CASSTYSGTGRSLAKNIQYF TGTGCCAGCAGCACTTATTCGGGGACAGGGAGAAGTTTGGCCAAAAACATTCAGTACTTC
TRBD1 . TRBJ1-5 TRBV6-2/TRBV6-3 CASSAGTVNQPQHF TGTGCCAGCAGCGCCGGGACAGTAAATCAGCCCCAGCATTTT
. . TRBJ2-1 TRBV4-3 CASSQVRKASQFF TGCGCCAGCAGCCAAGTCCGTAAAGCGTCCCAGTTCTTC
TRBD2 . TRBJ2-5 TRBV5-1 CASSSLREGPQETQYF TGCGCCAGCAGCAGCCTGCGGGAGGGCCCCCAAGAGACCCAGTACTTC
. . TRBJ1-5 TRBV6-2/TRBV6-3 CASSLADRENRAQHF TGTGCCAGCAGTTTGGCCGATCGAGAGAATAGAGCCCAGCATTTT
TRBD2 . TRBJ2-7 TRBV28 CASRRGRAEPYNEQYF TGTGCCAGCAGGCGAGGGAGGGCTGAGCCCTACAATGAGCAGTACTTC
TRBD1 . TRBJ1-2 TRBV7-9 CASSRLGTGVGYGYTF TGTGCCAGCAGCCGCCTAGGGACAGGGGTTGGCTATGGCTACACCTTC
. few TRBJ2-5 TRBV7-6 CASSSSIRAETQYF TGTGCCAGCAGTTCAAGTATACGGGCAGAGACCCAGTACTTC
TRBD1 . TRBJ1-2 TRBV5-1 CASSQGQGGYGYTF TGCGCCAGCAGTCAGGGACAGGGAGGATATGGCTACACCTTC
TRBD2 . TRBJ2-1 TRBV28 CASSRVAGRVAYNEQFF TGTGCCAGCAGCCGGGTGGCCGGGAGGGTAGCCTACAATGAGCAGTTCTTC
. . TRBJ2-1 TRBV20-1 CSARGYYNEQFF TGCAGTGCTAGAGGTTACTACAATGAGCAGTTCTTC
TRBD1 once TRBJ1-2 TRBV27 CASSSTQGGGYTF TGTGCCAGCAGTTCGACACAGGGGGGTGGCTACACCTTC
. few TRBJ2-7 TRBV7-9 CASSLARDPYEQYF TGTGCCAGCAGCTTAGCCAGGGACCCCTACGAGCAGTACTTC
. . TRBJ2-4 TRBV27 CASRLSGNIQYF TGTGCCAGCAGGTTGTCTGGAAACATTCAGTACTTC
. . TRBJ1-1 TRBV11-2 CASSPNLNTEAFF TGTGCCAGCAGCCCGAATTTGAACACTGAAGCTTTCTTT
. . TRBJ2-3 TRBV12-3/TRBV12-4 CASSARGADTQYF TGTGCCAGCAGTGCCAGGGGAGCAGATACGCAGTATTTT
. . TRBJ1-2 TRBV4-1 CASSQGGRALNYGYTF TGCGCCAGCAGCCAAGGGGGTCGGGCTCTAAACTATGGCTACACCTTC
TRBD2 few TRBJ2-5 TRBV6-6 CASTPSSGHGTQYF TGTGCCAGCACCCCGAGTAGCGGGCATGGGACCCAGTACTTC
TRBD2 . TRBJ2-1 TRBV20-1 CSAEPGLAGDSSYNEQLF TGCAGTGCTGAGCCGGGACTAGCGGGAGACAGCTCCTACAATGAGCAGCTCTTC
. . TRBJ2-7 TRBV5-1 CASSPSGAAYEQYF TGCGCCAGCAGCCCCTCCGGCGCGGCCTACGAGCAGTACTTC
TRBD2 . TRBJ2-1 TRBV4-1 CASSQESSGWNEQFF TGCGCCAGCAGCCAGGAATCTAGCGGGTGGAATGAGCAGTTCTTC
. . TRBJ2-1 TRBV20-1 CSASRGEVSYNEQFF TGCAGTGCTAGCCGGGGTGAAGTGTCCTACAATGAGCAGTTCTTC
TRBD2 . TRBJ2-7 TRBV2 CASNAPLGLGSYEQYF TGTGCCAGCAATGCTCCTTTGGGACTAGGCTCCTACGAGCAGTACTTC
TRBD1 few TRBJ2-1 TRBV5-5 CASSLMGQLYNEQFF TGTGCCAGCAGCTTGATGGGACAGCTCTACAATGAGCAGTTCTTC
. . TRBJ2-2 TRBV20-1 CSATDRGPSGSYTGELFF TGCAGTGCTACGGACAGGGGCCCTAGCGGGAGTTACACCGGGGAGCTGTTTTTT
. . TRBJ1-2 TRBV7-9 CASSSLGKVGDGYTF TGTGCCAGCAGCTCGCTGGGAAAGGTGGGGGATGGCTACACCTTC
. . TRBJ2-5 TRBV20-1 CSTGGDRFFQETQYF TGCTCTACCGGGGGGGACAGATTTTTTCAAGAGACCCAGTACTTC
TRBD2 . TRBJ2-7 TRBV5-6 CASSLGVAGGLISYEQYF TGTGCCAGCAGCTTGGGGGTGGCGGGAGGGCTGATCTCCTACGAGCAGTACTTC
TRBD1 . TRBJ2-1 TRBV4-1 CASSQGQGDEQFF TGCGCCAGCAGCCAAGGACAGGGGGATGAGCAGTTCTTC
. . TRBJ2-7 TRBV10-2 CASSERRIGYEQYF TGCGCCAGCAGTGAGCGGCGAATTGGCTACGAGCAGTACTTC
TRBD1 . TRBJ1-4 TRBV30 CAWSQLGQGAVEKLFF TGTGCCTGGAGCCAATTGGGACAGGGGGCGGTTGAAAAACTGTTTTTT
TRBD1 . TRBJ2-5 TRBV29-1 CSVAPGRGRETQYF TGCAGCGTCGCCCCGGGCAGGGGGCGCGAGACCCAGTACTTC
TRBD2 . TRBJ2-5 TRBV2 CASSDGGGPQETQYF TGTGCCAGCAGTGACGGGGGAGGGCCGCAAGAGACCCAGTACTTC
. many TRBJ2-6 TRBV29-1 CSVEDLPQGGWSRSGANVLTF TGCAGCGTTGAAGATCTTCCACAGGGAGGATGGTCCCGATCTGGGGCCAACGTCCTGACTTTC
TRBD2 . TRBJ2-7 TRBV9 CASSVAPTSGTYEQYF TGTGCCAGCAGCGTAGCCCCCACTAGCGGGACGTACGAGCAGTACTTC
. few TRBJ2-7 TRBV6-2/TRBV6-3 CASSSGTVTPYEQYF TGTGCCAGCAGTTCCGGGACGGTTACCCCCTACGAGCAGTACTTC
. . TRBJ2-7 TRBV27 CASRRHSESAWLGYEQYF TGTGCCAGCAGGCGGCATAGCGAGAGCGCCTGGTTGGGTTACGAGCAGTACTTC
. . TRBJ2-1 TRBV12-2 CASRLMNGRGYNEQFF TGTGCAAGTCGCCTTATGAACGGTAGGGGCTACAATGAGCAGTTCTTC